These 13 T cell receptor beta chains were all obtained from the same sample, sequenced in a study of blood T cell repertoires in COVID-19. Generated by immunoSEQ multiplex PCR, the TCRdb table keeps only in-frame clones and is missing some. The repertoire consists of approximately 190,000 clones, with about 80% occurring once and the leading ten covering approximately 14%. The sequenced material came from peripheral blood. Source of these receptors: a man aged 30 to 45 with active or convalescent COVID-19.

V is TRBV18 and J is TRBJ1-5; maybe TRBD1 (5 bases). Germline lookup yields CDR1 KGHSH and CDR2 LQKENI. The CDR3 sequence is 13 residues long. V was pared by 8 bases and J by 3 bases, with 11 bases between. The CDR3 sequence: CASHDSLNQPQHF. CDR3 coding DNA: TGTGCCAGCCATGACAGCCTCAATCAGCCCCAGCATTTT.

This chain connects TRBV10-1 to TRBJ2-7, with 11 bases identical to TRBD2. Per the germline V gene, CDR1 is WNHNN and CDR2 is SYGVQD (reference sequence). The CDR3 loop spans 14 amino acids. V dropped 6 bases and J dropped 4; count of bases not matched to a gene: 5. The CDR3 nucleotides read TGCGCCAGCAGGATGATAGCGGGGGGGTACGAGCAGTACGTC. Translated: CASRMIAGGYEQYV.

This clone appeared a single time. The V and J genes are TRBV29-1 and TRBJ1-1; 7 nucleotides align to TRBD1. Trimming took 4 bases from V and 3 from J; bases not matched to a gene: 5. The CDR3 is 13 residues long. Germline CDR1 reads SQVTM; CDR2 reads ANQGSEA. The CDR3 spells CSVAFDRDTEAFF. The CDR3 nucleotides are TGCAGCGTTGCCTTCGACAGGGACACTGAAGCTTTCTTT.

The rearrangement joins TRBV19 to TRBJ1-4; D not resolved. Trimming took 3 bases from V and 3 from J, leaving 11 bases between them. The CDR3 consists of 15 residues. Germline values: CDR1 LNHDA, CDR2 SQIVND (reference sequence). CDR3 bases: TGTGCCAGTAGTATGGGTCAGGTATCTAATGAAAAACTGTTTTTT. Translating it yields CASSMGQVSNEKLFF.

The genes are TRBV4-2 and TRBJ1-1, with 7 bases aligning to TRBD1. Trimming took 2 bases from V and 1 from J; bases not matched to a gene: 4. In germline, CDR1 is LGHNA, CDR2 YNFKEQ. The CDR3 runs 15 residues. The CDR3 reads CASSQPGTENTEAFF. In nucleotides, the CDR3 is TGTGCCAGCAGCCAACCCGGGACAGAGAACACTGAAGCTTTCTTT.

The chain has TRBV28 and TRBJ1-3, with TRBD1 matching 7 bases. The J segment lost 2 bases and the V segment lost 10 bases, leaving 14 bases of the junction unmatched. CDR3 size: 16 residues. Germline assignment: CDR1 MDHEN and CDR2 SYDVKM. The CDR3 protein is CAITPDRVPAGNTIYF. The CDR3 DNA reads TGTGCCATAACACCCGACAGGGTTCCCGCTGGAAACACCATATATTTT.

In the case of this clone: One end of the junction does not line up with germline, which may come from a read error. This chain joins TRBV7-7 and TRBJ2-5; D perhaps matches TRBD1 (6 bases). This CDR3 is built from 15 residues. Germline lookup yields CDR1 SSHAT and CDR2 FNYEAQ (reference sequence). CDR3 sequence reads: CASSEDDRFQETQYF. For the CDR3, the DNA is TGTGCTAGCAGCGAAGATGACAGGTTTCAAGAGACCCAGTACTTC.

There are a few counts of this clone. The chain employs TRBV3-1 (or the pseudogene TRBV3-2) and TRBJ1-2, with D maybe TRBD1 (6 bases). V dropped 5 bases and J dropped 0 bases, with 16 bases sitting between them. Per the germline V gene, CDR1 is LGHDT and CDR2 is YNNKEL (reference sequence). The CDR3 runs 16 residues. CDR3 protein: CASSSNTRTANYGYTF. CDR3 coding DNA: TGTGCCAGCAGCTCCAATACAAGGACAGCTAACTATGGCTACACCTTC.

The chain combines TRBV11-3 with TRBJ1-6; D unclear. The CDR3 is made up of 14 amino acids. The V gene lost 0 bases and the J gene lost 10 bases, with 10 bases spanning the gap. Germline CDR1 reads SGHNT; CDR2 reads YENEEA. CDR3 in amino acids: CASSLDYIHSPLHF. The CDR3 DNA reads TGTGCCAGCAGCTTAGACTATATTCACTCACCCCTCCACTTT.

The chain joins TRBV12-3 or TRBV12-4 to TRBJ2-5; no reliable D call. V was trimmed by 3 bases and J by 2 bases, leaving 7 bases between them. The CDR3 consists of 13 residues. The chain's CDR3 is CASSFLFQETQYF. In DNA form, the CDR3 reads TGTGCCAGCAGTTTCCTGTTTCAAGAGACCCAGTACTTC.

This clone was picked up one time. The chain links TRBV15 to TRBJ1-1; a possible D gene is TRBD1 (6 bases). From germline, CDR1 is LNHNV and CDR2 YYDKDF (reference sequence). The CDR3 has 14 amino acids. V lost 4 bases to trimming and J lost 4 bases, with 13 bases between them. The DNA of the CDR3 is TGTGCCACCAGCAAAGTGCAGGGGACCACTGAAGCTTTCTTT. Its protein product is CATSKVQGTTEAFF.

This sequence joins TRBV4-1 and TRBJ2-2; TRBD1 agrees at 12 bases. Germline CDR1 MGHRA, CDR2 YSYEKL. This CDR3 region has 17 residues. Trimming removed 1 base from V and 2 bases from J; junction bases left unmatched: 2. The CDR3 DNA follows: TGCGCCAGCAGCCAAGTTGGGACAGGGGGCAACACCGGGGAGCTGTTTTTT. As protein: CASSQVGTGGNTGELFF.

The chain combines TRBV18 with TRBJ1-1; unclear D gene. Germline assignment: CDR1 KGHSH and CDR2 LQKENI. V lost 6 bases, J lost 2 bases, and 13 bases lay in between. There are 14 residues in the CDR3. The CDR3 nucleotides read TGTGCCAGCTCCGAAGGTCCGGGAAACACTGAAGCTTTCTTT. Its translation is CASSEGPGNTEAFF. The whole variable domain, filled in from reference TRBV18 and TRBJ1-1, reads NAGVMQNPRHLVRRRGQEARLRCSPMKGHSHVYWYRQLPEEGLKFMVYLQKENIIDESGMPKERFSAEFPKEGPSILRIQQVVRGDSAAYFCASSEGPGNTEAFFGQGTRLTVV.